This TCR beta chain derives from a study of cytomegalovirus exposure and HLA in healthy donors. It was with 60 Vbeta and 13 Jbeta primers that the PCR ran. The repertoire was sequenced with immunoSEQ multiplex PCR; TCRdb's copy has only in-frame clones and lacks some. The table lists around 130,000 clones, roughly four fifths of them singletons. Study conclusions and caveats: Differences between HLA loci emerged in a later analysis of TCR association rates, with DRB1 most and HLA-C fewest.

This clone was recorded only once. Its antigen is undetermined. The receptor's source is a woman aged 45-60 years in good health and CMV-seronegative. The sequencing input was PBMCs.

CDR3 residues: CASSLAGLNEKLFF. For the CDR3, the DNA is TGTGCCAGCAGTTTAGCAGGGCTTAATGAAAAACTGTTTTTT. This sequence joins TRBV28 and TRBJ1-4; a weak D match, TRBD1 (5 bases). The V end was cut by 2 bases, the J end by 4 bases, with 8 bases between. CDR1 is MDHEN and CDR2 is SYDVKM in the germline V gene. This CDR3 contains 14 residues.